A single sample gave rise to the 28 T cell receptor beta chains below, sequenced in a study of blood T cell repertoires in COVID-19. Only in-frame clones appear in the TCRdb table, and some are missing; sequencing was by immunoSEQ multiplex PCR. The sample holds about 15,000 clones, 70% to 80% seen once. The sequenced sample consisted of peripheral blood. The receptors originated from a human donor in a cohort sampled during active COVID-19.

The chain uses TRBV3-1 (or the pseudogene TRBV3-2) and TRBJ2-1; TRBD1 matches at 11 bases. The CDR3 spans 16 residues. With V trimmed by 3 bases and J by 6 bases, 7 bases remained unmatched. Germline CDR1 reads LGHDT; CDR2 reads YNNKEL (reference sequence). CDR3 in DNA: TGTGCCAGCAGCCACACCGGGACAGGGGGGTCCAATGAGCAGTTCTTC. Amino acids: CASSHTGTGGSNEQFF.

This sequence joins TRBV5-1 and TRBJ2-7; 10 bases align to TRBD1. V trimming: 8 bases; J trimming: 3 bases; junction bases outside the gene matches: 8. CDR3 length: 14 amino acids. CDR1 and CDR2 (germline): SGHRS, YFSETQ. The CDR3 DNA reads TGCGCCAGTATTGAGGGACAGGGGTTCTACGAGCAGTACTTC. It yields the protein CASIEGQGFYEQYF.

The gene calls are TRBV29-1 and TRBJ2-6; weak D call: TRBD1 (5 bases). CDR3 length equals 14 residues. Trimming stripped 6 bases from V and 0 bases from J, with 9 bases between. The germline V gene encodes CDR1 SQVTM and CDR2 ANQGSEA. CDR3 amino acids: CSVLDTSGANVLTF. The CDR3 DNA sequence: TGCAGCGTGCTGGACACCTCTGGGGCCAACGTCCTGACTTTC.

The chain carries TRBV5-8 and TRBJ2-1; 11 positions match TRBD2. Looked up from germline, CDR1 is SGHTS and CDR2 is YDEGEE. The CDR3 contains 16 residues. V gave up 0 bases and J gave up 8 bases; unmatched junction bases: 7. CDR3 sequence reads: CASSLVLAGGFDEQFF. The CDR3 bases are TGTGCCAGCAGCTTGGTTCTAGCGGGGGGTTTTGATGAGCAGTTCTTC.

The V and J genes are TRBV19 and TRBJ1-5; 8 nucleotides line up with TRBD1. In germline, CDR1 is LNHDA, CDR2 SQIVND (reference sequence). This CDR3 spans 15 amino acids. J was trimmed by 3 bases and V by 6 bases; bases with no gene match: 7. CDR3 amino acids: CASSRTTGDNQPQHF. Written as DNA, the CDR3 is TGTGCCAGTAGCCGAACGACAGGGGACAATCAGCCCCAGCATTTT.

J is TRBJ1-1 and V is TRBV6-1; TRBD1 agrees at 7 bases. Trimming cost V 3 bases and J 8 bases; bases outside gene matches: 9. Germline V gene sequence: CDR1 MNHNS, CDR2 SASEGT. This CDR3 has 14 amino acids. This CDR3 is CASSDPRQGFEAFF. Written as DNA, the CDR3 is TGTGCCAGCAGTGATCCCAGACAGGGCTTCGAAGCTTTCTTT.

The CDR3 region is CASSPTGSTEAFF. The CDR3 region has the DNA TGTGCCAGCTCACCGACAGGGTCCACTGAAGCTTTCTTT. This chain links TRBV18 with TRBJ1-1; 7 nucleotides line up with TRBD1. The germline CDR1 and CDR2 sequences are KGHSH and LQKENI. The V and J ends lost 3 bases and 4 bases, in that order; junction bases with no gene match: 2. CDR3 size: 13 residues.

The chain couples TRBV27 to TRBJ2-7; TRBD1 aligns across 9 bases. Per germline, CDR1 MNHEY and CDR2 SMNVEV (reference sequence). With 7 bases clipped from V and 4 bases from J, the junction kept 14 bases outside the gene matches. The CDR3 has 16 amino acids. CDR3 sequence: CASTGWDRDRGYEQYF. The CDR3 nucleotides are TGTGCCAGCACCGGCTGGGACAGGGACCGGGGGTACGAGCAGTACTTC.

The chain links TRBV19 to TRBJ1-2; 7 bases match TRBD1. Trimming took 3 bases from V and 4 from J; bases not matched to a gene: 11. The CDR3 spans 16 residues. The germline CDR1 and CDR2 sequences are LNHDA and SQIVND (reference sequence). CDR3 loop: CASSITRTGNPYGYTF. Written as DNA, the CDR3 is TGTGCCAGTAGTATCACGAGGACAGGCAACCCCTATGGCTACACCTTC.

The chain uses TRBV11-2 and TRBJ1-5; no definite D call. The germline V gene encodes CDR1 SGHAT and CDR2 FQNNGV. Trimming shortened V by 0 bases and J by 5 bases, and 5 bases separated the two germline ends. The CDR3 loop spans 13 amino acids. This CDR3 is CASSLDRDQPQHF. CDR3 bases: TGTGCCAGCAGCTTAGATCGGGATCAGCCCCAGCATTTT.

This clone is labeled as medium-sized. V and J are TRBV6-1 and TRBJ1-2; TRBD1 aligns across 12 bases. CDR3 length: 17 amino acids. J gave up 2 bases and V 2 bases, and 6 bases lay outside the gene matches. The germline V gene has CDR1 MNHNS and CDR2 SASEGT. CDR3 sequence (DNA): TGTGCCAGCAGTGAACGGGACAGGGGGCGTTCGAACTATGGCTACACCTTC. Translating gives CASSERDRGRSNYGYTF.

The chain recombines TRBV11-2 with TRBJ2-1, with D perhaps matching TRBD2 (5 bases). The CDR3 covers 12 residues. The V and J ends lost 4 bases and 9 bases respectively, with 10 bases between them. Germline values: CDR1 SGHAT, CDR2 FQNNGV. Here the CDR3 reads CASSSGSGEQFF. The CDR3 nucleotides are TGTGCCAGCAGCTCGGGGAGTGGTGAGCAGTTCTTC.

The chain joins TRBV12-5 to TRBJ1-4; 8 bases fit TRBD1. CDR3 length equals 14 residues. J gave up 8 bases and V 5 bases, and 7 bases lay outside the gene matches. Germline CDR1 and CDR2: LGHNT and FRNRAP. CDR3 sequence reads: CASGIQGAREKLFF. The CDR3 DNA reads TGTGCTAGTGGTATCCAGGGGGCGAGGGAAAAACTGTTTTTT.

J is TRBJ2-3 and V is TRBV10-1, with TRBD1 matching 7 bases. The CDR3 contains 14 residues. The germline V gene encodes CDR1 WNHNN and CDR2 SYGVQD (reference sequence). J was trimmed by 9 bases and V by 10 bases; bases with no gene match: 16. CDR3 region: CATSTLRQGLTQYF. DNA for the CDR3: TGCGCCACGAGCACCCTCCGACAGGGATTGACGCAGTATTTT.

This clone appeared a few times. The chain recombines TRBV18 with TRBJ2-6; D may be TRBD2 (6 bases). V shed 5 bases and J shed 3 bases, with 8 bases lying between them. There are 14 residues in the CDR3. Germline V gene lookup returns CDR1 KGHSH and CDR2 LQKENI. The CDR3 sequence is CASSEGLGANVLTF. CDR3 coding DNA: TGTGCCAGCTCAGAGGGACTTGGGGCCAACGTCCTGACTTTC.

This CDR3 reads CASSLDRGQETQYF. The DNA of the CDR3 is TGTGCCAGCAGTCTCGACAGGGGGCAAGAGACCCAGTACTTC. J is TRBJ2-5 and V is TRBV6-5; 9 bases line up with TRBD1. CDR1 is MNHEY, CDR2 SVGAGI, per germline. This CDR3 is built from 14 residues. Unmatched junction bases numbered 3, after V lost 5 bases and J lost 2 bases.

The chain links TRBV7-2 to TRBJ1-1; D remains unclear. Germline CDR1 is SGHTA and CDR2 is FQGNSA. V lost 4 bases and J lost 7, with 13 bases in between. This CDR3 spans 13 amino acids. CDR3 residues: CASSYLRESEAFF. As DNA, the CDR3 is TGTGCCAGCAGCTACCTGCGGGAGAGTGAAGCTTTCTTT.

The V and J genes are TRBV6-5 and TRBJ1-1; D remains ambiguous. The CDR3 is 13 amino acids. V lost 4 bases and J 4 bases, leaving 10 bases between the germline ends. The V gene's germline CDR1 is MNHEY and CDR2 SVGAGI. In DNA form, the CDR3 reads TGTGCCAGCAGTTCTCCAGAGGGCACTGAAGCTTTCTTT. Its protein product is CASSSPEGTEAFF.

This clone has a handful of counts. The genes are TRBV28 and TRBJ1-5, with D possibly TRBD1 on 5 matching bases. Trimming removed 5 bases at V and 2 bases at J, with 13 bases between. The CDR3 loop spans 15 amino acids. The germline CDR1 and CDR2 sequences are MDHEN and SYDVKM. Here the CDR3 DNA reads TGTGCCAGCAGTCGTTCAGGGCCCGGCAATCAGCCCCAGCATTTT. This sequence encodes CASSRSGPGNQPQHF. The variable domain in full, completed from reference TRBV28 and TRBJ1-5, reads DVKVTQSSRYLVKRTGEKVFLECVQDMDHENMFWYRQDPGLGLRLIYFSYDVKMKEKGDIPEGYSVSREKKERFSLILESASTNQTSMYLCASSRSGPGNQPQHFGDGTRLSIL.

The V and J genes are TRBV2 and TRBJ1-1, with TRBD1 matching over 8 bases. Germline V CDR1 and CDR2: SNHLY, FYNNEI. Trimming took 6 bases from V and 4 from J; bases not matched to a gene: 4. This CDR3 spans 13 amino acids. CDR3 sequence: CASSWDRSTEAFF. CDR3 nucleotides: TGTGCCAGCAGCTGGGACAGGTCCACTGAAGCTTTCTTT.

The rearrangement links TRBV28 to TRBJ2-5; possibly TRBD1 for D (6 bases). CDR3 length: 13 amino acids. Per germline, CDR1 MDHEN and CDR2 SYDVKM. V was cut by 7 bases and J by 10 bases, with 19 bases left in between. CDR3 sequence: CASKAGASGDQYF. In DNA, the CDR3 is TGTGCCAGCAAAGCAGGGGCCAGTGGGGACCAGTACTTC.

CDR3 DNA: TGTGCCAGCAGTTACCTCCCAGCGGGATCTATCACAGATACGCAGTATTTT. It codes for CASSYLPAGSITDTQYF. The gene calls are TRBV6-2 or TRBV6-3 and TRBJ2-3; 7 bases line up with TRBD2. The CDR3 spans 17 residues. Germline-derived CDR1 and CDR2 are MNHEY and SVGEGT. The J segment lost 2 bases and the V segment lost 2 bases, leaving 10 bases of the junction unmatched.

J is TRBJ2-2 and V is TRBV6-5, with 7 bases fitting TRBD1. Trimming cost V 6 bases and J 6 bases; bases outside gene matches: 7. Germline CDR1 is MNHEY and CDR2 is SVGAGI. The CDR3 contains 14 residues. The CDR3 sequence is CASSQDRVAGELFF. DNA of the CDR3: TGTGCCAGCAGCCAAGACAGGGTTGCCGGGGAGCTGTTTTTT.

V usage is TRBV11-2 and J usage is TRBJ1-5; maybe TRBD1 (6 bases). This CDR3 has 16 amino acids. V was clipped by 0 bases and J by 4 bases, with 13 bases between them. Germline assignment: CDR1 SGHAT and CDR2 FQNNGV. The CDR3 spells CASSLDSGHSNQPQHF. The CDR3 nucleotides read TGTGCCAGCAGCTTAGATTCGGGACATTCTAATCAGCCCCAGCATTTT.

The rearrangement joins TRBV6-4 to TRBJ1-6, with a tentative D call TRBD1 (5 bases). The germline gives CDR1 MRHNA, CDR2 SNTAGT. Trimming stripped 3 bases from V and 10 bases from J, with 13 bases between. CDR3 length equals 14 residues. The CDR3: CASSDTDRASPLHF. For the CDR3, the DNA is TGTGCCAGCAGTGATACCGACAGAGCATCACCCCTCCACTTT.

This clone was seen only once. CDR3 sequence: CASSIYKTGGRSDTQYF. Written as DNA, the CDR3 is TGCGCCAGCAGCATATATAAAACGGGGGGCCGCTCGGATACGCAGTATTTT. The gene calls are TRBV5-1 and TRBJ2-3; possible D gene TRBD2, 7 bases. The CDR3 runs to 17 residues. The germline gives CDR1 SGHRS, CDR2 YFSETQ. Trimming cost V 4 bases and J 6 bases, with 24 bases left between them.

The rearrangement uses TRBV27 and TRBJ2-1; weak D call: TRBD1 (5 bases). Germline assignment: CDR1 MNHEY and CDR2 SMNVEV (reference sequence). This CDR3 spans 13 amino acids. V was clipped by 5 bases and J by 5 bases, with 10 bases between them. The CDR3 loop is CASSLAGNNEQFF. In nucleotides, the CDR3 is TGTGCCAGCAGTCTCGCAGGGAACAATGAGCAGTTCTTC.

V usage is TRBV7-8 and J usage is TRBJ1-5; TRBD1 matches 7 bases. From germline, CDR1 is SGHVS and CDR2 FQNEAQ. The length of the CDR3 is 14 residues. The junction had 2 bases not matched to a gene; V was cut back by 5 bases and J by 1 base. CDR3 in amino acids: CASSRGQSNQPQHF. CDR3 nucleotide sequence: TGTGCCAGCAGCCGGGGACAGAGCAATCAGCCCCAGCATTTT. Full variable domain (rest looked up from reference TRBV7-8 and TRBJ1-5): GAGVSQSPRYKVAKRGQDVALRCDPISGHVSLFWYQQALGQGPEFLTYFQNEAQLDKSGLPSDRFFAERPEGSVSTLKIQRTQQEDSAVYLCASSRGQSNQPQHFGDGTRLSIL.